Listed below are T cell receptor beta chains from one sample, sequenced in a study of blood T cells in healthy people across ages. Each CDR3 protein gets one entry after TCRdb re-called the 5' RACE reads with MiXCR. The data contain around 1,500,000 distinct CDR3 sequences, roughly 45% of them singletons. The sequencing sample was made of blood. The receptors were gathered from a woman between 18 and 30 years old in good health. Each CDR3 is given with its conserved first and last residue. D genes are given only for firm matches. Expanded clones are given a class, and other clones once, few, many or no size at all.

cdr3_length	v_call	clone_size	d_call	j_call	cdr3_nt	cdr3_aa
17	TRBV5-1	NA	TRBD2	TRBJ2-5	TGCGCCAGCAGCCAGCGGGGTGCTAGCGGCCTGACGGAGACCCAGTACTTC	CASSQRGASGLTETQYF
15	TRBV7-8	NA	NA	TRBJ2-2	TGTGCCAGCAGCTTAGTTCCGCAGAACACCGGGGAGCTGTTTTTT	CASSLVPQNTGELFF
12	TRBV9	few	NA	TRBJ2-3	TGTGCCAGCGGTGCCAGTCGAGATACGCAGTATTTT	CASGASRDTQYF
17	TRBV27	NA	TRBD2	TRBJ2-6	TGTGCCAGCAGTAAGACTAGCGCAAGCTCTGAGGCCAACGTCCTGACTTTC	CASSKTSASSEANVLTF
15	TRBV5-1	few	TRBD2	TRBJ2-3	TGCGCCAGCAGCGCCGGACTAGCACGCACAGATACGCAGTATTTT	CASSAGLARTDTQYF
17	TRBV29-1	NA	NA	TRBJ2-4	TGCAGCGTACTAACATCGGGGCAGGGGTGGCCCAAAAACATTCAGTACTTC	CSVLTSGQGWPKNIQYF
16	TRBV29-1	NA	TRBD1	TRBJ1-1	TGCAGCGTTGTCCCGGGACAGGGGGTCCTTAAAGCTGAAGCTTTCTTT	CSVVPGQGVLKAEAFF
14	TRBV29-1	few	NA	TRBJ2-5	TGCAGCGTTGAGAGAGAGGGCGGGCGGGAGACCCAGTACTTC	CSVEREGGRETQYF
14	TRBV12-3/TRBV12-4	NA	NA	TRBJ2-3	TGTGCCAGCAGGTTCAAGTACGGTAGCGATACGCAGTATTTT	CASRFKYGSDTQYF
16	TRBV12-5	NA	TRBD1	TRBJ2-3	TGTGCTAGTGGTTTGGTATATGACAGGGCCACAGATACGCAGTATTTT	CASGLVYDRATDTQYF
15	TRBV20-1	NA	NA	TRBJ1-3	TGCAGTGCTAGAGATCCAGGCGTTCCCGTAAACACCATATATTTT	CSARDPGVPVNTIYF
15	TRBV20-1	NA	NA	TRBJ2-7	TGCAGTGCTAGAGCTAGTTATCGAGTTACGGCTGAGCAGTACTTC	CSARASYRVTAEQYF
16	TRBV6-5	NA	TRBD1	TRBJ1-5	TGTGCCAGCAGCTCCGGGACAGGGGCTAGCAATCAGCCCCAGCATTTT	CASSSGTGASNQPQHF
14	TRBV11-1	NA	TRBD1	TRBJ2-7	TGTGCCAGCAGCTGGACCCGGGACAGCTACGAGCAGTACTTC	CASSWTRDSYEQYF
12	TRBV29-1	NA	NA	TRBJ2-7	TGCAGCGTTCTGGGGGGTTGGGACGAGCAGTACTTC	CSVLGGWDEQYF
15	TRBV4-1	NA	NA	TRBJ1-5	TGCGCCAGCAGCCCGTACGGGGCTAGCAATCAGCCCCAGCATTTT	CASSPYGASNQPQHF
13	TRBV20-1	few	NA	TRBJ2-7	TGCAGTGCTAGTGGTGGGAACTCCTACGAGCAGTACTTC	CSASGGNSYEQYF
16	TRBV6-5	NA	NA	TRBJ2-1	TGTGCCAGCAGTTACTTTCCGGGTAGCTCCTACAATGAGCAGTTCTTC	CASSYFPGSSYNEQFF
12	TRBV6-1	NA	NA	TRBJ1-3	TGTGCCAGCAGTGAATCTGGAAGCACCATATATTTT	CASSESGSTIYF
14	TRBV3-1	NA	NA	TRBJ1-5	TGTGCCAGCAGCCAAGATAGGACCGGTTGGCCCCAGCATTTT	CASSQDRTGWPQHF
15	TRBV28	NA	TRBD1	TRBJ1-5	TGTGCCAGCAGCCGTAGCGGGGCAGGGGGTCAGCCCCAGCATTTT	CASSRSGAGGQPQHF
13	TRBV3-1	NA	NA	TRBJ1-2	TGTGCCAGCGGCCAAGATCATGAAGGCGGCCACACCTTC	CASGQDHEGGHTF
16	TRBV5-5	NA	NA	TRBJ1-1	TGTGCCAGCAGCCCCTGGGCGGAACTCTCGAGCACTGAAGCTTTCTTT	CASSPWAELSSTEAFF
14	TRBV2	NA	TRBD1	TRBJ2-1	TGTGCCAGCCCCACAGGGGGCGCCTACAATGAGCAGTTCTTC	CASPTGGAYNEQFF
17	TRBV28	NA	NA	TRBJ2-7	TGTGCCAGCAGTGTAACCCTGGACCCCCAAGAAATCTACGAGCAGTACTTC	CASSVTLDPQEIYEQYF
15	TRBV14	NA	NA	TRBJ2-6	TGTGCCAGCAGCCCGATTACAGGGAAGGCCAACGTCCTGACTTTC	CASSPITGKANVLTF
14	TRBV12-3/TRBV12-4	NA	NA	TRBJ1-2	TGTGCCAGCAGCCTCCCGGGACAAGTCTATGGCTACACCTTC	CASSLPGQVYGYTF
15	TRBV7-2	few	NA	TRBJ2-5	TGTGCCAGCAGCCCAACAGCGGTAGTCTGGGAGACCCAGTACTTC	CASSPTAVVWETQYF
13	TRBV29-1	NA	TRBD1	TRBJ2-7	TGCAGCGGGGGACAGGGGCTCTCCTACGAGCAGTACTTC	CSGGQGLSYEQYF
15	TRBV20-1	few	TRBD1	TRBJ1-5	TGCAGTGCTGGAAACCCGAACCAGGGGGCCGTGCCCCAGCATTTT	CSAGNPNQGAVPQHF
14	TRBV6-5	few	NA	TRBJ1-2	TGTGCCAGCAGCCGGGAACGGCGGGACTATGGCTACACCTTC	CASSRERRDYGYTF
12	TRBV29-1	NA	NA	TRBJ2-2	TGCAGCTTCATACCGGGGGCCGGGGAGCTGTTTTTT	CSFIPGAGELFF
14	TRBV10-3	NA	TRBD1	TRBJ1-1	TGTGCCATCAGTGGTGGACAGGGGGACACTGAAGCTTTCTTT	CAISGGQGDTEAFF
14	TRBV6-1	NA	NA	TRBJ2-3	TGTGCCAGCAGTCTAGGGGGGGGCAAAGATACGCAGTATTTT	CASSLGGGKDTQYF
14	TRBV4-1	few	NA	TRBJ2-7	TGCGCCAGCAGCCAAGACTGGTATCTGGGCGAGCAGTACTTC	CASSQDWYLGEQYF
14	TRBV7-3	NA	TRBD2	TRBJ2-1	TGTGCCAGCAGCTCCCGAACTAGCGACGATGAGCAGTTCTTC	CASSSRTSDDEQFF
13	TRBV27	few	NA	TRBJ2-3	TGTGCCAGCAGTTTATCGTGGACAGATACGCAGTATTTT	CASSLSWTDTQYF
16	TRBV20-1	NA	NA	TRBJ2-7	TGCAGTGCCACGATCCCGGGATCAGGGAGCCCCTACGAGCAGTACTTC	CSATIPGSGSPYEQYF
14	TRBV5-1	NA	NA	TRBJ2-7	TGCGCCAGCAGCTTGACGCTACAGACCTACGAGCAGTACTTC	CASSLTLQTYEQYF
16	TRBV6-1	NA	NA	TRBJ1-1	TGTGCCAGCAGTGAATTATCGGGGCCGACGAACACTGAAGCTTTCTTT	CASSELSGPTNTEAFF